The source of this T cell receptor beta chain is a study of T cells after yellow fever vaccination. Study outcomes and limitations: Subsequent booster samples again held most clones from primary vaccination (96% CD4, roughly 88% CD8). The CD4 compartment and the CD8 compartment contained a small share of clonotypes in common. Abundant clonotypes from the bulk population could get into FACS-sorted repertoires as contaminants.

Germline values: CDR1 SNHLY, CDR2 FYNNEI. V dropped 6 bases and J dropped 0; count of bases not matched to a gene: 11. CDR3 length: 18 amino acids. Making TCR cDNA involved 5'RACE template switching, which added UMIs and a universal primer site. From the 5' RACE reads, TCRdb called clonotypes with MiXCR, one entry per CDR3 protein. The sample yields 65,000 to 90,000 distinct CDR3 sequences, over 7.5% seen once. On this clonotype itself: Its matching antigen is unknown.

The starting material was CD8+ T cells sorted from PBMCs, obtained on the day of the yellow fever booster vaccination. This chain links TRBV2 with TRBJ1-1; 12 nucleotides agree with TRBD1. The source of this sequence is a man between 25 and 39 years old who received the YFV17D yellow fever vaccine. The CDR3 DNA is TGTGCCAGCAGGCAAACTGGGACAGGGGGCTTTATGAACACTGAAGCTTTCTTT. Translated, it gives CASRQTGTGGFMNTEAFF.